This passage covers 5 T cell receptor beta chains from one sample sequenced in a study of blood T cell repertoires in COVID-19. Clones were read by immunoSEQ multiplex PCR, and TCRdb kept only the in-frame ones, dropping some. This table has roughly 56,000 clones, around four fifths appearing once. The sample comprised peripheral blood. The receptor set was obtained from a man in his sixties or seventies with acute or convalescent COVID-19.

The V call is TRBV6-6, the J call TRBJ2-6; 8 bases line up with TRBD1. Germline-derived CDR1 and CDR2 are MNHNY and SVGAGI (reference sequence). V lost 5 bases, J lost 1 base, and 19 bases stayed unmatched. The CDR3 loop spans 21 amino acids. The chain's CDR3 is CASSRNAPAGTGLSGANVLTF. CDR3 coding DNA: TGTGCCAGCAGTCGTAATGCTCCTGCCGGGACAGGACTGTCTGGGGCCAACGTCCTGACTTTC.

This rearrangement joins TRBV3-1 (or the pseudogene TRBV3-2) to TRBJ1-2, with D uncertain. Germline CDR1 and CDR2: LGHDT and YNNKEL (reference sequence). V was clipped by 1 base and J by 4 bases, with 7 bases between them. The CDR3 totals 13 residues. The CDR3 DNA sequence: TGTGCCAGCAGCCAAGGAACGGGCTATGGCTACACCTTC. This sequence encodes CASSQGTGYGYTF.

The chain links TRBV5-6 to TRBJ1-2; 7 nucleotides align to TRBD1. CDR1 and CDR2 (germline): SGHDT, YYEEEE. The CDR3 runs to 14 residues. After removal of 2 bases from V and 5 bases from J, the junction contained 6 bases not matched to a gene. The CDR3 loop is CASSLYQGDYGYTF. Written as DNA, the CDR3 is TGTGCCAGCAGCTTATATCAGGGGGATTATGGCTACACCTTC.

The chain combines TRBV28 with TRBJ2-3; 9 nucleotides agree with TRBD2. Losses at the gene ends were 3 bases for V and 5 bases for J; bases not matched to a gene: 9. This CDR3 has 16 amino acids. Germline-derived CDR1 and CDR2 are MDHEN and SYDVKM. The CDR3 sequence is CASSFPPSGVVDTQYF. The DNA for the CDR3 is TGTGCCAGCAGTTTCCCGCCTAGCGGGGTTGTAGATACGCAGTATTTT.

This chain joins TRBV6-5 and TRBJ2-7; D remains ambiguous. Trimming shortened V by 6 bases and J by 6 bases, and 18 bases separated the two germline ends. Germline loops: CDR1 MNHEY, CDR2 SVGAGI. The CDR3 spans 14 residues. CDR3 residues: CASSMTEPEVEQYF. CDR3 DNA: TGTGCCAGCAGCATGACGGAGCCCGAAGTCGAGCAGTACTTC.